These 18 T cell receptor beta chains were all obtained from the same sample, sequenced in a study of cytomegalovirus exposure and HLA in healthy donors. 13 Jbeta primers and 60 Vbeta primers were used for the PCR. Method: immunoSEQ multiplex PCR; TCRdb's copy keeps in-frame clones and lacks some. The table gives some 110,000 clones; the top ten clones make up about 4% of it. What was sequenced was PBMCs. The receptors stem from a man aged 25-45 years in good health and CMV-seronegative.

This chain uses TRBV6-6 with TRBJ2-7, with 8 bases identical to TRBD1. The V gene end was trimmed by 5 bases and the J gene end by 5 bases; junction bases not matched to a gene: 8. The CDR3 contains 14 residues. The V gene's germline CDR1 is MNHNY and CDR2 SVGAGI (reference sequence). The CDR3, as DNA: TGTGCCAGCAGTAAGGACAGGGTTATCCACGAGCAGTACTTC. Amino acid sequence: CASSKDRVIHEQYF.

This sequence joins TRBV5-1 and TRBJ2-5, with TRBD1 matching over 7 bases. Unmatched junction bases numbered 6, after V lost 0 bases and J lost 10 bases. The CDR3 contains 13 residues. CDR1 is SGHRS and CDR2 is YFSETQ in the germline V gene. The CDR3 loop is CASSLEGAPNQYF. The CDR3, as DNA: TGCGCCAGCAGCTTGGAGGGGGCCCCGAACCAGTACTTC.

The chain couples TRBV27 to TRBJ1-4; the match to TRBD1 covers 8 bases. This CDR3 spans 16 amino acids. V was clipped by 6 bases and J by 10 bases; unmatched bases: 16. The germline CDR1 and CDR2 sequences are MNHEY and SMNVEV (reference sequence). DNA for the CDR3: TGTGCCAGCAGCCCTTTTCCCGGGACAGGACAGGGAAAACTGTTTTTT. It is translated as CASSPFPGTGQGKLFF.

V usage is TRBV11-3 and J usage is TRBJ2-5; D remains ambiguous. This CDR3 has 13 amino acids. Per the germline V gene, CDR1 is SGHNT and CDR2 is YENEEA. V lost 1 base and J lost 2, with 5 bases in between. CDR3 coding DNA: TGTGCCAGCAGCTTAGGTTTACAAGAGACCCAGTACTTC. Protein product: CASSLGLQETQYF.

The chain carries TRBV15 and TRBJ1-5; 10 bases match TRBD1. The germline V gene has CDR1 LNHNV and CDR2 YYDKDF (reference sequence). V was pared by 3 bases and J by 6 bases, with 11 bases of the junction left unmatched. The length of the CDR3 is 17 residues. The CDR3 DNA reads as TGTGCCACCAGCAGGGACACCGGGACAGGGGTCATTCAGCCCCAGCATTTT. Translated: CATSRDTGTGVIQPQHF.

V gene TRBV5-1 combines with J gene TRBJ1-1, with a possible D match to TRBD1 (5 bases). Between the trimmed V and J ends, which lost 4 bases and 1 base, there was a span of 14 bases. The CDR3 is 15 residues long. The germline V gene has CDR1 SGHRS and CDR2 YFSETQ. CDR3 loop: CASSPMDITNTEAFF. CDR3 nucleotides: TGCGCCAGCAGCCCGATGGACATCACGAACACTGAAGCTTTCTTT.

The chain joins TRBV27 to TRBJ2-5; maybe TRBD2 (7 bases). Germline loops: CDR1 MNHEY, CDR2 SMNVEV (reference sequence). Trimming shortened V by 8 bases and J by 2 bases, and 18 bases separated the two germline ends. CDR3 size: 15 residues. The CDR3 region is CASGGAGSGQETQYF. In nucleotides, the CDR3 is TGTGCCAGCGGGGGGGCAGGTTCGGGTCAAGAGACCCAGTACTTC.

The rearrangement uses TRBV27 and TRBJ2-7; 7 bases line up with TRBD1. Germline CDR1 MNHEY, CDR2 SMNVEV (reference sequence). The V segment lost 2 bases and the J segment 5 bases; nucleotides outside the gene matches: 3. The CDR3 sequence is 13 residues long. CDR3 protein: CASSLEGGHEQYF. Here the CDR3 DNA reads TGTGCCAGCAGTTTAGAAGGGGGCCACGAGCAGTACTTC.

This sequence joins TRBV30 and TRBJ2-3; TRBD2 agrees at 8 bases. CDR1 is GTSNPN and CDR2 is SVGIG in the germline V gene (reference sequence). With V trimmed by 3 bases and J by 0 bases, 5 bases remained unmatched. CDR3 length equals 15 residues. In nucleotides, the CDR3 is TGTGCCTGGAGCTTAGTAGCGGGGAGCACAGATACGCAGTATTTT. As protein: CAWSLVAGSTDTQYF.

The chain joins TRBV18 to TRBJ2-7; 11 bases line up with TRBD1. Trimming took 2 bases from V and 4 from J; bases not matched to a gene: 1. CDR1 is KGHSH and CDR2 is LQKENI in the germline V gene. The CDR3 totals 14 residues. This chain's CDR3 is CASSPGTGGYEQYF. Written as DNA, the CDR3 is TGTGCCAGCTCACCAGGGACAGGGGGATACGAGCAGTACTTC. The entire variable domain, with the rest obtained from reference TRBV18 and TRBJ2-7, is as follows: NAGVMQNPRHLVRRRGQEARLRCSPMKGHSHVYWYRQLPEEGLKFMVYLQKENIIDESGMPKERFSAEFPKEGPSILRIQQVVRGDSAAYFCASSPGTGGYEQYFGPGTRLTVT.

This chain connects TRBV5-1 to TRBJ2-5, with 7 bases fitting TRBD1. The CDR3 totals 13 residues. CDR1 is SGHRS, CDR2 YFSETQ, per germline. V lost 0 bases, J lost 7 bases, and 3 bases stayed unmatched. The CDR3, as DNA: TGCGCCAGCAGCTTGGACAGGGGAATGACCCAGTACTTC. Translation gives CASSLDRGMTQYF. Complete variable domain (other parts from reference TRBV5-1 and TRBJ2-5): KAGVTQTPRYLIKTRGQQVTLSCSPISGHRSVSWYQQTPGQGLQFLFEYFSETQRNKGNFPGRFSGRQFSNSRSEMNVSTLELGDSALYLCASSLDRGMTQYFGPGTRLLVL.

Written as DNA, the CDR3 is TGTGCCAGCAAACTTTGGGAGACCCAGTACTTC. Protein: CASKLWETQYF. The chain has TRBV6-1 and TRBJ2-5; no reliable D call. This CDR3 comprises 11 residues. The V gene's germline CDR1 is MNHNS and CDR2 SASEGT. Deletions cut 7 bases from V and 5 bases from J, with 8 bases between.

As to this clone: An end of the junction does not agree with germline; a read error may underlie this. The J gene is TRBJ2-2, the V gene TRBV30, with D maybe TRBD2 (6 bases). The CDR3 loop spans 14 amino acids. The germline V gene has CDR1 GTSNPN and CDR2 SVGIG (reference sequence). The CDR3 loop reads CARGGSGYTGGLFF. The CDR3, as DNA: TGTGCCCGGGGAGGTTCAGGGTACACCGGGGGGCTGTTTTTT.

The V call is TRBV11-3, the J call TRBJ2-3; D is possibly TRBD2 (5 bases). Trimming shortened V by 4 bases and J by 2 bases, and 10 bases separated the two germline ends. This CDR3 has 14 residues. CDR1 SGHNT and CDR2 YENEEA come from the germline V gene. The CDR3 nucleotides are TGTGCCAGCAGCTCTCGGGGTTCCACAGATACGCAGTATTTT. Translated, it gives CASSSRGSTDTQYF.

A note on this clone: The identical CDR3 is also encoded by other nucleotide sequences in the sample. The J gene is TRBJ1-4, the V gene TRBV9, with unresolved D. Germline values: CDR1 SGDLS, CDR2 YYNGEE. Between the trimmed V and J ends, which lost 3 bases and 2 bases, there was a span of 17 bases. The CDR3 runs to 17 residues. The CDR3 spells CASSALGLTWTNEKLFF. As DNA, the CDR3 is TGTGCCAGCAGCGCCCTCGGACTCACCTGGACTAATGAAAAACTGTTTTTT. Together with reference TRBV9 and TRBJ1-4, the CDR3 gives the full variable domain: DSGVTQTPKHLITATGQRVTLRCSPRSGDLSVYWYQQSLDQGLQFLIQYYNGEERAKGNILERFSAQQFPDLHSELNLSSLELGDSALYFCASSALGLTWTNEKLFFGSGTQLSVL.

The V and J genes are TRBV5-1 and TRBJ2-3; 10 bases match TRBD2. V gave up 4 bases and J gave up 6 bases; unmatched junction bases: 8. The CDR3 is 15 amino acids. Germline V gene sequence: CDR1 SGHRS, CDR2 YFSETQ. The CDR3, as DNA: TGCGCCAGCAGCCCCAGGACTAGCGGTCGTGATACGCAGTATTTT. It encodes CASSPRTSGRDTQYF.

CDR3 sequence: CATKMNLGGEKLFF. Written as DNA, the CDR3 is TGTGCCACCAAAATGAACCTAGGAGGGGAAAAACTGTTTTTT. The gene calls are TRBV28 and TRBJ1-4; D unresolved. The CDR3 is 14 residues long. The germline CDR1 and CDR2 sequences are MDHEN and SYDVKM. V lost 10 bases to trimming and J lost 8 bases, with 20 bases between them.

The V and J genes are TRBV4-2 and TRBJ2-3; 8 bases align to TRBD2. The CDR3 sequence is 17 residues long. Trimming removed 4 bases from V and 2 bases from J; junction bases left unmatched: 11. Germline V gene lookup returns CDR1 LGHNA and CDR2 YNFKEQ. This chain's CDR3 is CASSPAASGYNTDTQYF. The CDR3 nucleotides read TGTGCCAGCAGCCCTGCTGCTAGCGGGTACAACACAGATACGCAGTATTTT.